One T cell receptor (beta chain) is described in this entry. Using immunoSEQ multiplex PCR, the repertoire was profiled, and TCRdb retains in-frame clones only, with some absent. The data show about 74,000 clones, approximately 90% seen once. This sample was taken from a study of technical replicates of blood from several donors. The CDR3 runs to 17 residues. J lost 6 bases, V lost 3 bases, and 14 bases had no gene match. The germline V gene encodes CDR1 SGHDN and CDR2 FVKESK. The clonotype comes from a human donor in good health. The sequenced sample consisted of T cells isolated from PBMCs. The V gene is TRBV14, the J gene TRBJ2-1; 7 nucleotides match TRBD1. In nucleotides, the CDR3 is TGTGCCAGCAGCCACACCAACCCCTCAGGGGGACCCAATGAGCAGTTCTTC. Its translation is CASSHTNPSGGPNEQFF.